This paragraph reports one T cell receptor (beta chain). From germline, CDR1 is SGHDT and CDR2 YYEEEE. The CDR3 has 17 amino acids. Trimming removed 3 bases from V and 5 bases from J; junction bases left unmatched: 14. Assay used: immunoSEQ multiplex PCR; TCRdb lists only in-frame clones, some missing. Of more than 20,000 clones in the sample, 75% to 90% are singletons; the top ten hold 7.6%. The sample belongs to a study of blood T cell repertoires in COVID-19. Sequencing was done on a sample of peripheral blood. The TCR originated in a human donor in a cohort sampled during active COVID-19. V and J are TRBV5-6 and TRBJ2-7; 10 bases map to TRBD2. CDR3 DNA sequence: TGTGCCAGCAGCTCTCGTATCCTTAGCGGGAGGCCCCACGAGCAGTACTTC. The encoded protein is CASSSRILSGRPHEQYF. Using reference TRBV5-6 and TRBJ2-7 for the parts outside the CDR3, the full variable domain is DAGVTQSPTHLIKTRGQQVTLRCSPKSGHDTVSWYQQALGQGPQFIFQYYEEEERQRGNFPDRFSGHQFPNYSSELNVNALLLGDSALYLCASSSRILSGRPHEQYFGPGTRLTVT.